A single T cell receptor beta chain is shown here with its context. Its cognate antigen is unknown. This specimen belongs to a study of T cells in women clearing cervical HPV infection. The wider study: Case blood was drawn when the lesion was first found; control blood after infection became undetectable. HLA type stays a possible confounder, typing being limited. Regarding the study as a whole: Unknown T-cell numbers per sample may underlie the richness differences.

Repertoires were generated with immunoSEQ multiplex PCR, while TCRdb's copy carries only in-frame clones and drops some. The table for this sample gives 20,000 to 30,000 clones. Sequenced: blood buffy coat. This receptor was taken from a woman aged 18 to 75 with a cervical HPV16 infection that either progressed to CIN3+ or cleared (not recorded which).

The chain's CDR3 is CASSLGQGARRNEQFF. The CDR3 DNA, read in part, is TGCGCCAGCAGCTTGGGACAGGGGGCGAGGAGGAATGAG. This chain connects TRBV5-1 to TRBJ2-1, with TRBD1 matching 10 bases. The DNA ends 3 residues before the CDR3 does, and the rest of the CDR3 is filled in from the germline J gene. V lost 0 bases, J lost 7 bases, and 7 bases stayed unmatched. This CDR3 has 16 amino acids. Germline CDR1 SGHRS, CDR2 YFSETQ.